This paragraph covers one T cell receptor (beta chain) sequence. This entry is derived from a study of blood T cell repertoires in COVID-19. Study details: The United States, Italy and Spain provided the acute and convalescent COVID-19 samples.

Original processing methods: Amplification from reference gene primers served as the basis for estimated nucleated cell counts. Using immunoSEQ multiplex PCR, the repertoire was profiled, and TCRdb retains in-frame clones only, with some absent. V and J calls and clone size are as listed in that table; D and trimming were resolved from the DNA. This sample has 85,000 to 130,000 clones; around 83% occur once, and the top ten carry approximately 3.4%. The sequence came from a woman of 80 years or more with active or convalescent COVID-19. The sample consisted of peripheral blood.

This CDR3 is CASSLAEAGVNEQFF. The CDR3 region has the DNA TGCGCCAGCAGCTTGGCCGAAGCGGGGGTAAATGAGCAGTTCTTC. This chain joins TRBV5-1 and TRBJ2-1; 8 bases match TRBD2. The J segment lost 7 bases and the V segment lost 0 bases, leaving 6 bases of the junction unmatched. This CDR3 has 15 amino acids. CDR1 SGHRS and CDR2 YFSETQ come from the germline V gene.